These 11 T cell receptor beta chains came from one sample sequenced in a study of vaccination effects on CD4 cells after COVID-19. Sequencing followed a ViraFEST assay step that expanded antigen-specific CD4+ T cells with viral peptide pools. Investigators separated out CD4+ T cells once 10 days of culture had passed. No vaccinee had earlier SARS-CoV-2 infection, and nucleocapsid antibodies were negative. Antigens for these TCRs are unknown. Profiled with immunoSEQ multiplex PCR; TCRdb holds only in-frame clones, not every one. Of some 69,000 clones in the sample, around 69% were seen once. The sequences come from CD4+ T cells from PBMCs cultured with HCoV-NL63 spike peptides, collected before COVID-19 vaccination. The receptors were gathered from a human donor who received a COVID-19 vaccine.

The J gene is TRBJ1-2, the V gene TRBV3-1 (or the pseudogene TRBV3-2), with D tentatively TRBD1 (5 bases). This CDR3 comprises 14 residues. Per germline, CDR1 LGHDT and CDR2 YNNKEL (reference sequence). The V end was cut by 6 bases, the J end by 4 bases, with 15 bases between. Written as DNA, the CDR3 is TGTGCCAGCAGTCACAAGGCGACAGCCTATGGCTACACCTTC. This sequence encodes CASSHKATAYGYTF.

Only a few counts were recorded for this clone. V usage is TRBV2 and J usage is TRBJ2-6; D is tentatively TRBD1 or TRBD2 (5 bases each). This CDR3 spans 16 amino acids. CDR1 is SNHLY, CDR2 FYNNEI, per germline. V was clipped by 3 bases and J by 0 bases, with 9 bases between them. CDR3 sequence: CASSEGRSSGANVLTF. As DNA, the CDR3 is TGTGCCAGCAGTGAGGGACGAAGCTCTGGGGCCAACGTCCTGACTTTC.

The V gene is TRBV5-1, the J gene TRBJ2-6, with a possible D match to TRBD1 (6 bases). This CDR3 spans 16 amino acids. V shed 2 bases and J shed 0 bases, with 9 bases lying between them. The germline V gene encodes CDR1 SGHRS and CDR2 YFSETQ. The CDR3 coding sequence is TGCGCCAGCAGCTTACAGGGTAGCTCTGGGGCCAACGTCCTGACTTTC. This translates into CASSLQGSSGANVLTF.

V is TRBV5-1 and J is TRBJ1-4; 9 bases agree with TRBD1. The junction had 3 bases not matched to a gene; V was cut back by 4 bases and J by 5 bases. The germline V gene has CDR1 SGHRS and CDR2 YFSETQ. The CDR3 is 14 residues long. CDR3 nucleotides: TGCGCCAGCAGCCCCGGGACAGGGAATGAAAAACTGTTTTTT. Amino acids: CASSPGTGNEKLFF.

The chain couples TRBV4-3 to TRBJ1-3; possible D gene TRBD1, 5 bases. V lost 0 bases, J lost 0 bases, and 9 bases lay in between. Looked up from germline, CDR1 is LGHNA and CDR2 is YSLEER. This CDR3 contains 16 residues. CDR3 region: CASSQDWGGSGNTIYF. CDR3 nucleotides: TGCGCCAGCAGCCAAGATTGGGGCGGCTCTGGAAACACCATATATTTT.

As to this clone: The junction departs from germline at one end; a sequencing error may be responsible. The V call is TRBV19, the J call TRBJ2-5; D not certain. The germline V gene encodes CDR1 LNHDA and CDR2 SQIVND (reference sequence). The CDR3 covers 13 residues. The DNA of the CDR3 is TGTGCCAGTAGTATAGCCATCCAAAAGACCCAGTACTTC. It codes for CASSIAIQKTQYF.

This clone occurred once. The gene calls are TRBV5-1 and TRBJ2-7; TRBD2 matches 13 bases. J gave up 1 base and V 0 bases, and 4 bases lay outside the gene matches. In germline, CDR1 is SGHRS, CDR2 YFSETQ. The CDR3 has 17 amino acids. The chain's CDR3 is CASSLGLAGGKSYEQYV. CDR3 coding DNA: TGCGCCAGCAGCTTGGGACTAGCGGGGGGTAAGTCCTACGAGCAGTACGTC.

This clone was seen once. V is TRBV5-1 and J is TRBJ2-7, with D possibly being TRBD2 (5 bases). CDR1 SGHRS and CDR2 YFSETQ come from the germline V gene. This CDR3 has 13 residues. Trimming removed 1 base at V and 6 bases at J, with 11 bases between. CDR3 sequence (DNA): TGCGCCAGCAGCTTGTTTACGGGGTCCGAGCAGTACGTC. It encodes CASSLFTGSEQYV.

The chain joins TRBV7-3 to TRBJ2-2, with 8 positions matching TRBD2. This CDR3 spans 16 amino acids. Germline values: CDR1 SGHTA, CDR2 FQGTGA. J was trimmed by 7 bases and V by 3 bases; bases with no gene match: 10. CDR3 sequence: CASSFGGAAVVGELFF. The CDR3 nucleotides read TGTGCCAGCAGCTTCGGGGGGGCTGCCGTAGTCGGGGAGCTGTTTTTT.

The V and J genes are TRBV4-3 and TRBJ1-2, with D possibly matching TRBD1 (6 bases). CDR1 and CDR2 from the germline V gene are LGHNA and YSLEER. The ends were cut back, 0 bases at V and 6 bases at J, with 14 bases in the middle. The CDR3 has 15 residues. The chain's CDR3 is CASSQEWGREDGYTF. CDR3 coding DNA: TGCGCCAGCAGCCAAGAGTGGGGGCGCGAGGATGGCTACACCTTC.

The CDR3 region has the DNA TGTGCCAGCAGCGAAGACAGGACAGGCGAGCAGTACGTC. Translation: CASSEDRTGEQYV. The genes are TRBV7-2 and TRBJ2-7, with TRBD1 matching 7 bases. Germline V gives CDR1 SGHTA, CDR2 FQGNSA. This CDR3 has 13 residues. Losses at the gene ends were 5 bases for V and 6 bases for J; bases not matched to a gene: 7.